This T cell receptor beta chain was recovered during a study of T cells in Graves' hyperthyroidism and ophthalmopathy. Diagnoses were established using clinical symptoms, serum thyroxine and TRAb, thyroid ultrasound and orbital computed tomography. In this sample, this clonotype turned up many times. The germline V and J ends were trimmed by 3 bases and 6 bases, with 15 bases remaining between them. Germline CDR1 reads SGHDN; CDR2 reads FVKESK. The CDR3 extends over 15 amino acids. RNA transcripts were the template for amplifying TCR beta CDR3 regions. First-round RT-PCR targeting the TCR CDR3 was performed with the HTBI primer set. One entry per CDR3 protein, called by TCRdb with MiXCR from the multiplex PCR reads. This sample yields roughly 400,000 distinct CDR3 sequences, of which about an eighth are seen a single time; approximately 27% belongs to the top ten.

The sequence was collected from a man between 50 and 59 years old with Graves' ophthalmopathy. The V and J genes are TRBV14 and TRBJ2-1; D is perhaps TRBD1 (6 bases). The specimen sequenced was blood. CDR3 residues: CASSQSWGRINEQFF. The CDR3 bases are TGTGCCAGCAGCCAGAGTTGGGGGCGAATCAATGAGCAGTTCTTC.